Below are 6 T cell receptor beta chains sequenced from a single sample in a study of blood T cell repertoires in COVID-19. Method: immunoSEQ multiplex PCR; TCRdb's copy keeps in-frame clones and lacks some. This sample has about 73,000 clones, with around 88% found just once. Material: peripheral blood. These receptors were obtained from a man aged 45 to 65 with active COVID-19.

J is TRBJ2-1 and V is TRBV3-1 (or the pseudogene TRBV3-2), with 8 bases aligning to TRBD2. V trimming: 1 base; J trimming: 8 bases; junction bases outside the gene matches: 16. The CDR3 extends over 18 amino acids. Germline V gives CDR1 LGHDT, CDR2 YNNKEL (reference sequence). The CDR3 nucleotides are TGTGCCAGCAGCCAAGTCTTCCCGGGGAGCGGGAGTTTCGATGAGCAGTTCTTC. Its protein product is CASSQVFPGSGSFDEQFF.

The genes are TRBV3-1 (or the pseudogene TRBV3-2) and TRBJ1-3; possible D gene TRBD1, 6 bases. V shed 1 base and J shed 4 bases, with 11 bases lying between them. The CDR3 length is 15 residues. Germline V CDR1 and CDR2: LGHDT, YNNKEL (reference sequence). Here the CDR3 DNA reads TGTGCCAGCAGCCAAGGGCGGACAGCCGGAAACACCATATATTTT. The encoded protein is CASSQGRTAGNTIYF.

DNA for the CDR3: TGTGCCAGCAGCTTAGATCGAAGGGGCGAGCAGTACTTC. Encoded protein: CASSLDRRGEQYF. V is TRBV11-3 and J is TRBJ2-7, with TRBD1 as a possible D gene (5 bases). V was clipped by 0 bases and J by 6 bases, with 9 bases between them. The CDR3 is 13 residues long. Germline-derived CDR1 and CDR2 are SGHNT and YENEEA.

This rearrangement joins TRBV9 to TRBJ1-6; D gene uncertain. The CDR3 covers 17 residues. Trimming took off 0 bases at V and 3 bases at J, with 13 bases between the two ends. Germline assignment: CDR1 SGDLS and CDR2 YYNGEE. CDR3 loop: CASSVGSQSGYNSPLHF. The CDR3 coding sequence is TGTGCCAGCAGCGTAGGGTCGCAAAGCGGCTATAATTCACCCCTCCACTTT.

The genes are TRBV7-3 and TRBJ2-5, with a possible D match to TRBD2 (5 bases). V shed 5 bases and J shed 5 bases, with 27 bases lying between them. The CDR3 spans 18 residues. The germline V gene has CDR1 SGHTA and CDR2 FQGTGA. The CDR3 spells CASSEGLLGSGVGETQYF. For the CDR3, the DNA is TGTGCCAGCAGCGAAGGCCTACTAGGGAGCGGCGTGGGTGAGACCCAGTACTTC.

In this sample, this clone turned up a few times. CDR3 amino acids: CARSPPSGTDTQYF. In DNA form, the CDR3 reads TGTGCCAGAAGTCCTCCGTCCGGCACAGATACGCAGTATTTT. This sequence joins TRBV5-3 and TRBJ2-3; no definite D call. TRBV5-3 is sorted into the ORF group, with uncertain function. The CDR3 has 14 amino acids. With 5 bases removed from V and 1 base from J, the gap between germline ends came to 11 bases.